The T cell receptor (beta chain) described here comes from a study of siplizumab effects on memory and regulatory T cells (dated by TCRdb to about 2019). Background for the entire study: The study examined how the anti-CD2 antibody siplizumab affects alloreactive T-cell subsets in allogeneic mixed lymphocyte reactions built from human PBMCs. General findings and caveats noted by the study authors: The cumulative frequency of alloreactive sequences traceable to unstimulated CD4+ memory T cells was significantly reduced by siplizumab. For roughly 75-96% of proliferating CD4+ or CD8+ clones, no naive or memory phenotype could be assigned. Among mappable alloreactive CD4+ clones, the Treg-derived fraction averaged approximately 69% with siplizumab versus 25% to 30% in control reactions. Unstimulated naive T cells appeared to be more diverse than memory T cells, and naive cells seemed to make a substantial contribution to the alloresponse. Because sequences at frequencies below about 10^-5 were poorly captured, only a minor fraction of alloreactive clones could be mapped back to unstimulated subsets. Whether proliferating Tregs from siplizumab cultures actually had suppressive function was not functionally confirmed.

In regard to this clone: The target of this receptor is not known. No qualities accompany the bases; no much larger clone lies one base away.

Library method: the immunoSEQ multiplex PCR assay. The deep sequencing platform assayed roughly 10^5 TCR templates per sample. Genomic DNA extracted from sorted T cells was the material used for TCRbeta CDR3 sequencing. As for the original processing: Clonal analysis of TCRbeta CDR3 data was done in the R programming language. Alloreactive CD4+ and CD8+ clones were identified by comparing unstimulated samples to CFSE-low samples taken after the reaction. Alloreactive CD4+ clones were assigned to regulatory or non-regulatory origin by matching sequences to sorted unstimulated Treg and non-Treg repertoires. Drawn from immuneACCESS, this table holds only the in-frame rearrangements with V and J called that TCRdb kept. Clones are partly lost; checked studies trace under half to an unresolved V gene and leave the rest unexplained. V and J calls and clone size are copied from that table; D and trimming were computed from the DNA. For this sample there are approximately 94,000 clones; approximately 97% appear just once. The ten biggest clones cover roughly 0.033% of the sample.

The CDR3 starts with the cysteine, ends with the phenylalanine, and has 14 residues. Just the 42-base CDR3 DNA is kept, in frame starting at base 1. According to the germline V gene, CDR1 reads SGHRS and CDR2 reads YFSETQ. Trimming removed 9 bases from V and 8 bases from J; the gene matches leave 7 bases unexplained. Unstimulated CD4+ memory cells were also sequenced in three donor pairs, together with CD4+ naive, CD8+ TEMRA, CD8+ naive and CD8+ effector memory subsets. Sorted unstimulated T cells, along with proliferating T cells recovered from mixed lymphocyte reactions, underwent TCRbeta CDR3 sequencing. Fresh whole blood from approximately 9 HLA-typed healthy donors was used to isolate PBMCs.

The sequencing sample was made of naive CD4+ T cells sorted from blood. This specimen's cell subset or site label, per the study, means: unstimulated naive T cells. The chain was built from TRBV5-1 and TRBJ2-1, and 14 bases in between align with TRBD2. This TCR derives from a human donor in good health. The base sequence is TGCGCCACCGGGACTAGCGGGGGTAGGGATGAGCAGTTCTTC. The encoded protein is CATGTSGGRDEQFF.